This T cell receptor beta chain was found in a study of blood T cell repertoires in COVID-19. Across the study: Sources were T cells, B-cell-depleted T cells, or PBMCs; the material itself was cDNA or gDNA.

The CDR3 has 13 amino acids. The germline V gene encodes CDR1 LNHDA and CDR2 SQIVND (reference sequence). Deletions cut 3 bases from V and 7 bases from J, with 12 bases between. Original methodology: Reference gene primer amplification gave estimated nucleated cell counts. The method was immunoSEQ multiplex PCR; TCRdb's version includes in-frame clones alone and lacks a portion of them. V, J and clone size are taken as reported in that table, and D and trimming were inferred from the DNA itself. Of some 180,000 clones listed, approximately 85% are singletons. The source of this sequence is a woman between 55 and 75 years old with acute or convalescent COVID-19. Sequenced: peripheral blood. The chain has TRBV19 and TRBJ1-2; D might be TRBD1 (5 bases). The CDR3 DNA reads TGTGCCAGTAGTATCAAAGGGGTCGGTGGCTACACCTTC. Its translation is CASSIKGVGGYTF.